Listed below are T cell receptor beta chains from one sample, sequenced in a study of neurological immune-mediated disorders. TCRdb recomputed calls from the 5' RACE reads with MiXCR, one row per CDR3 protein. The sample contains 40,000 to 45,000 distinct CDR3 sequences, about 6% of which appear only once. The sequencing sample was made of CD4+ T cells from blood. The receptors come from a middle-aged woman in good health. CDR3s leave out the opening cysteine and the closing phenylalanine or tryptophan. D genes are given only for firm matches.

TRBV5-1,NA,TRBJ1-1,ASSGQLNTEAF
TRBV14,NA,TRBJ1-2,ASSQDGNGYT
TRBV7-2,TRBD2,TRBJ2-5,ASSQGRVETQY
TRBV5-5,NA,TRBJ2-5,ASSLVGNSYQETQY
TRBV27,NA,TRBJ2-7,ASSLRRQLYEQY
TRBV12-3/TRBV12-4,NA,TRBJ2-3,ASLRGPSTDTQY
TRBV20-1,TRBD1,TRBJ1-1,SAREGAEAF
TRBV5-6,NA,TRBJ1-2,ASSLGAGDYGYT
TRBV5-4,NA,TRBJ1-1,ASSLDGGAGNTEAF
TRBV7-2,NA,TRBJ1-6,ASSLRISNSPLH
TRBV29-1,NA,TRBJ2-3,SGGDRASTQY
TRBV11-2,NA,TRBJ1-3,ASSLDRSSGNTIY
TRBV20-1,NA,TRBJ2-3,SARDAAIHTDTQY
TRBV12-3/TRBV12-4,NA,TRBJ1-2,ASTLGSAHNYGYT
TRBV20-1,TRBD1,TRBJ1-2,SARGQGASDYGYT
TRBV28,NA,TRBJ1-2,ASSNQGILGGYT
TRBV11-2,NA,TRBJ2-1,ASSYLQGVNEQF
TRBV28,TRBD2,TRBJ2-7,ASSLSGGSYEQY
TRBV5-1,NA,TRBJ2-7,ASSPVTGEDEQY
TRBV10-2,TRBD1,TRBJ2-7,ASSNLQGVGEQY
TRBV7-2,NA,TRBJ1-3,ASSLDTFTIY
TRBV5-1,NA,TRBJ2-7,ASSLDVQGGLGEQY
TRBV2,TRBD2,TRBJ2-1,ASSEGTSGSSDTQF
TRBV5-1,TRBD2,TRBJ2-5,ASSLGEIAGGEGETQY
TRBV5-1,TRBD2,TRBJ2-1,ASSPGHRTSINEQF
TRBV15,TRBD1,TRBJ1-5,ATRGEQGNQPQH
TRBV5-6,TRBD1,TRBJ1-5,ASSLGDSLSNQPQH
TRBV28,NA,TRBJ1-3,ASSLDPGNTIY
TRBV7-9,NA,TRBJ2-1,ASSFGFRGVRNEQF
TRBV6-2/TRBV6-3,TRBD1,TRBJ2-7,ATTGGPGQGTYEQY
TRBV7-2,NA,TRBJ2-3,ASSLAGADTQY
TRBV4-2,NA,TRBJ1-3,ASSQTPGTGNTIY
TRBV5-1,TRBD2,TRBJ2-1,ASSLTSGRHYNEQF
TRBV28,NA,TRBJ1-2,ASSLWGGNYGYT
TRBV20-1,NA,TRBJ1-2,SARVPGVYGYT
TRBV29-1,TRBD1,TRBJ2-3,SVEGTGIPRTDTQY
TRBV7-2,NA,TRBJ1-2,ASSFDSRYGYT
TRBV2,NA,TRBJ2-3,ASSDVQGTDTQY
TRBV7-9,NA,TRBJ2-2,ASSLAGVNTGELF
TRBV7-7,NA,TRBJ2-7,ASSLDQSYEQY
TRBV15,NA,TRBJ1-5,ATSRAGNNQPQH
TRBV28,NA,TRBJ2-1,ASSFRLGGEQF
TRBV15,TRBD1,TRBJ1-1,ATSSQGASEAF
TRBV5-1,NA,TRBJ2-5,ASSPPAGETQY
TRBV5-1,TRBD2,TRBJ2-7,ASSLASGNSYEQY
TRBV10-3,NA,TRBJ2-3,AISESDSTDTQY
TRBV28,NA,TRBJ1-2,ASSFPTRGGAGSGYT
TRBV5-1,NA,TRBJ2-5,ASSPKGVGETQY
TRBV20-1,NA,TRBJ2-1,SAFQGRTEQF
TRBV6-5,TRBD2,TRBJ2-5,ASSSSGLAVQETQY
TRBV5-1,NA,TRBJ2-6,ASSRTGPGANVLT
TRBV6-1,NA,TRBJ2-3,ASSEQSGTYLDTQY
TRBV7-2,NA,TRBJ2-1,ASSLGSPMSYNEQF
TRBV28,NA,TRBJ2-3,ASSPGLTSTDTQY
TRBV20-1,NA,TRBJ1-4,SASRQEKLF
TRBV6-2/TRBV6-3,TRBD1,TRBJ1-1,ASSYGLRGRDTEAF
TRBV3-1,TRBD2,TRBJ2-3,ATGTSGTDTQY